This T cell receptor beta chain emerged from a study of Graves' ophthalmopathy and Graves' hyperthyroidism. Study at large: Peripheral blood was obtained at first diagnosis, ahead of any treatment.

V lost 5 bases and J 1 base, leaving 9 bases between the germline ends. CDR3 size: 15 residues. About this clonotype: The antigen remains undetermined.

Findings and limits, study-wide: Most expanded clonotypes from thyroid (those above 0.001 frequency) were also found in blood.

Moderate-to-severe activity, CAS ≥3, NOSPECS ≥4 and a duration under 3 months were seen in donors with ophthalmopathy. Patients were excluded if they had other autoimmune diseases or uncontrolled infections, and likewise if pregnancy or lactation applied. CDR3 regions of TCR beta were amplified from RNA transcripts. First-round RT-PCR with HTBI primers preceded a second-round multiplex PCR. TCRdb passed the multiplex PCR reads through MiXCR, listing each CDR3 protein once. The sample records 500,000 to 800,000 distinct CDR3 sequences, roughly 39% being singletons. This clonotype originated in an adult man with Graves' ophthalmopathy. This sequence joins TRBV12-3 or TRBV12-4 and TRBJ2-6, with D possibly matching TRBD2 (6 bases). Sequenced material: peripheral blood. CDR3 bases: TGTGCCAGCAGTAGGGAGGATTCTGGGGCCAACGTCCTGACTTTC. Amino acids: CASSREDSGANVLTF.